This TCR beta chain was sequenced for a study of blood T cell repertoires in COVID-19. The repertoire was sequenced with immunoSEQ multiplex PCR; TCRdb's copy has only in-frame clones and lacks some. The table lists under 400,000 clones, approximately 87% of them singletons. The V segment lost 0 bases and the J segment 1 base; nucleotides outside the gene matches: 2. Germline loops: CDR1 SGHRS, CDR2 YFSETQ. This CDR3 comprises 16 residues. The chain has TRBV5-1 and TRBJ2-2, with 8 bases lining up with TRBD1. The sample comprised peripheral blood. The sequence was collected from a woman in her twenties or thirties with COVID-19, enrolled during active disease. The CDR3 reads CASSLAGQGNTGELFF. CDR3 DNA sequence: TGCGCCAGCAGCTTGGCCGGACAGGGGAACACCGGGGAGCTGTTTTTT.